This TCR beta chain was retrieved from a study of T cells in Graves' hyperthyroidism and ophthalmopathy. Study results and caveats: Most thyroid clonotypes expanded above 0.001 were also detected in blood.

TCR beta CDR3 regions were amplified from RNA transcripts. In the first-round RT-PCR of the TCR CDR3, the HTBI primer set was used. One entry per CDR3 protein, called by TCRdb with MiXCR from the multiplex PCR reads. The sample contains under 350,000 distinct CDR3 sequences, around a fifth of which appear only once. The CDR3 runs 14 residues. V gave up 3 bases and J gave up 0 bases, with 9 bases separating them. CDR1 KGHSH and CDR2 LQKENI come from the germline V gene. Diagnosis rested on symptoms, serum thyroxine and TRAb, thyroid ultrasound, and orbital computed tomography. A roughly 10 ml volume of fresh peripheral blood provided the PBMCs. This clonotype was detected ten times or more. What it binds is not known.

V is TRBV18 and J is TRBJ2-7, with D possibly being TRBD1 or TRBD2 (5 bases each). This receptor was obtained from a woman between 45 and 60 years old with Graves' hyperthyroidism. Input material: blood. The DNA of the CDR3 is TGTGCCAGCTCACCGGGGGACGGCTCCTACGAGCAGTACTTC. It specifies CASSPGDGSYEQYF.